This T cell receptor (beta chain) derives from a study of cytotoxic CD8 clonotypes in ibrutinib-treated CLL. Across the study: Once treatment had gone on for a median of about twelve months, range 6 to 36, response samples were drawn.

Produced via immunoSEQ multiplex PCR; TCRdb's table is partial and in-frame only. The sample has about 92,000 clones, approximately 71% seen once; the top ten hold about 22%. With respect to this clone: The antigen is undetermined.

General study results and limits: Sample timing was unmatched between remission and later-progressing patients; lymph nodes unstudied. Clonality at baseline surpassed age-matched healthy donors and tracked circulating CD8+ T-cell counts.

The CDR3 runs to 15 residues. Per germline, CDR1 SGHRS and CDR2 YFSETQ. V lost 0 bases and J lost 7, with 14 bases in between. The source was PBMCs, collected after 24 months of ibrutinib treatment. This TCR was sampled from a human donor with chronic lymphocytic leukemia. This rearrangement joins TRBV5-1 to TRBJ2-1; perhaps TRBD2 as D (5 bases). This CDR3 reads CASSLAPRGTNEQFF. For the CDR3, the DNA is TGCGCCAGCAGCTTGGCCCCCCGGGGAACTAATGAGCAGTTCTTC. The full variable domain, with the rest looked up from reference TRBV5-1 and TRBJ2-1, is KAGVTQTPRYLIKTRGQQVTLSCSPISGHRSVSWYQQTPGQGLQFLFEYFSETQRNKGNFPGRFSGRQFSNSRSEMNVSTLELGDSALYLCASSLAPRGTNEQFFGPGTRLTVL.